The 14 T cell receptor beta chains given below trace back to one sample, sequenced in a study of blood T cell repertoires in COVID-19. Libraries were prepared by immunoSEQ multiplex PCR; TCRdb keeps only in-frame clonotypes and omits some of them. This table holds about 210,000 clones, about 90% found once. Source material: peripheral blood. These receptors all come from a man aged 25 to 40 with acute or convalescent COVID-19.

The chain joins TRBV30 to TRBJ1-2, with no clear D. Germline-derived CDR1 and CDR2 are GTSNPN and SVGIG (reference sequence). CDR3 length: 17 amino acids. The V end was cut by 1 base, the J end by 2 bases, with 20 bases between. DNA of the CDR3: TGTGCCTGGAGTGAGTTTGGTGGTACAGCCCGAAACTATGGCTACACCTTC. It translates to CAWSEFGGTARNYGYTF.

This chain links TRBV30 with TRBJ1-3, with a weak D call TRBD1 (6 bases). The CDR3 runs 13 residues. The V and J ends lost 1 base and 5 bases respectively, with 9 bases between them. Germline V gives CDR1 GTSNPN, CDR2 SVGIG (reference sequence). The CDR3 reads CAWSGGGRNTIYF. The CDR3 DNA reads TGTGCCTGGAGTGGAGGGGGAAGAAACACCATATATTTT.

The gene calls are TRBV19 and TRBJ2-2; maybe TRBD1 (6 bases). Germline CDR1 reads LNHDA; CDR2 reads SQIVND (reference sequence). The CDR3 extends over 14 amino acids. Trimming cost V 5 bases and J 0 bases, with 7 bases left between them. CDR3 sequence: CASSDRSNTGELFF. The CDR3 nucleotides read TGTGCCAGTAGTGACAGGTCGAACACCGGGGAGCTGTTTTTT.

The V and J genes are TRBV19 and TRBJ1-3, with D possibly being TRBD1 (6 bases). V lost 4 bases to trimming and J lost 4 bases, with 11 bases between them. The CDR3 is made up of 14 amino acids. Germline V CDR1 and CDR2: LNHDA, SQIVND (reference sequence). The CDR3 DNA sequence: TGTGCCAGTAGTACACAGGGATCCGGAAACACCATATATTTT. Amino acid sequence: CASSTQGSGNTIYF. The full variable domain, rest sourced from reference TRBV19 and TRBJ1-3, is DGGITQSPKYLFRKEGQNVTLSCEQNLNHDAMYWYRQDPGQGLRLIYYSQIVNDFQKGDIAEGYSVSREKKESFPLTVTSAQKNPTAFYLCASSTQGSGNTIYFGEGSWLTVV.

The rearrangement links TRBV5-1 to TRBJ1-2; no firm D call. Germline V gene data show CDR1 as SGHRS and CDR2 as YFSETQ. The V and J ends lost 6 bases and 4 bases respectively, with 13 bases between them. The length of the CDR3 is 13 residues. The DNA for the CDR3 is TGCGCCAGCACCCCTGGCGGATCCTATGGCTACACCTTC. This encodes CASTPGGSYGYTF.

The genes are TRBV7-9 and TRBJ2-7; weak D call: TRBD1 (6 bases). The CDR3 covers 13 residues. In germline, CDR1 is SEHNR, CDR2 FQNEAQ (reference sequence). Trimming removed 5 bases at V and 7 bases at J, with 15 bases between. CDR3 sequence reads: CASSARDTLEQYF. The CDR3 DNA sequence: TGTGCCAGCAGCGCCCGGGACACCTTGGAGCAGTACTTC.

The gene calls are TRBV13 and TRBJ1-2; the match to TRBD1 covers 7 bases. Looked up from germline, CDR1 is PRHDT and CDR2 is FYEKMQ (reference sequence). The CDR3 loop spans 14 amino acids. Trimming removed 1 base from V and 7 bases from J; junction bases left unmatched: 6. The CDR3 loop reads CASSLERGLVGYTF. For the CDR3, the DNA is TGTGCCAGCAGCTTAGAAAGGGGGCTGGTTGGCTACACCTTC.

The chain is built from TRBV3-1 (or the pseudogene TRBV3-2) and TRBJ1-5; 8 bases line up with TRBD1. The V gene's germline CDR1 is LGHDT and CDR2 YNNKEL (reference sequence). The V and J ends lost 6 bases and 1 base, in that order; junction bases with no gene match: 5. The length of the CDR3 is 15 residues. The CDR3: CASSPQGASNQPQHF. CDR3 in DNA: TGTGCCAGCAGTCCGCAGGGGGCAAGCAATCAGCCCCAGCATTTT.

The chain recombines TRBV7-8 with TRBJ1-6; 8 bases agree with TRBD1. The CDR3 totals 18 residues. CDR1 is SGHVS, CDR2 FQNEAQ, per germline. Germline trimming cut 5 bases from V and 0 bases from J; bases unmatched to any gene: 9. CDR3 protein: CASSGSGQGFSYNSPLHF. Written as DNA, the CDR3 is TGTGCCAGCAGCGGTTCCGGACAGGGTTTCTCCTATAATTCACCCCTCCACTTT.

The gene calls are TRBV5-1 and TRBJ1-3, with D unclear. The CDR3 runs to 16 residues. Trimming removed 4 bases from V and 2 bases from J, with 16 bases in between. Germline CDR1 reads SGHRS; CDR2 reads YFSETQ. CDR3 in DNA: TGCGCCAGCAGCCCAATTACCTCTACTACTGGAAACACCATATATTTT. It codes for CASSPITSTTGNTIYF.

The V call is TRBV28, the J call TRBJ1-2, with D unresolved. CDR3 length: 15 residues. Trimming left V 1 base short and J 4 bases short, with 13 bases between. Germline CDR1 reads MDHEN; CDR2 reads SYDVKM. The CDR3 reads CASSLLVKRAYGYTF. The DNA of the CDR3 is TGTGCCAGCAGTTTATTGGTGAAGAGGGCCTATGGCTACACCTTC.

The V call is TRBV19, the J call TRBJ1-5; possible D gene TRBD1, 5 bases. CDR1 LNHDA and CDR2 SQIVND come from the germline V gene (reference sequence). The V end was cut by 6 bases, the J end by 0 bases, with 12 bases between. The CDR3 length is 15 residues. CDR3 in amino acids: CASSPTEYSNQPQHF. As DNA, the CDR3 is TGTGCCAGTAGCCCGACAGAGTATAGCAATCAGCCCCAGCATTTT.

The chain has TRBV29-1 and TRBJ2-7, with D maybe TRBD1 (6 bases). The CDR3 has 12 residues. In germline, CDR1 is SQVTM, CDR2 ANQGSEA. Trimming pared 7 bases from V and 3 bases from J, leaving 13 bases between. CDR3 coding DNA: TGCAGCGCGGGTGACAGGAACTACGAGCAGTACTTC. Protein product: CSAGDRNYEQYF.

The genes are TRBV28 and TRBJ1-1; D unclear. Trimming cost V 1 base and J 8 bases, with 8 bases left between them. CDR3 length equals 12 residues. Germline V CDR1 and CDR2: MDHEN, SYDVKM. CDR3 sequence: CASSLLGREAFF. The CDR3 nucleotides are TGTGCCAGCAGTTTATTGGGCAGGGAAGCTTTCTTT.